This T cell receptor (beta chain) was captured in a study of blood T cell repertoires in COVID-19. On the study more broadly: The cDNA or gDNA used as material had been derived from T cells, B-cell-depleted T cells, or PBMCs.

Some clones are missing from TCRdb's copy, which holds only in-frame ones; the method was immunoSEQ multiplex PCR. The repertoire has about 260,000 clones, around 80% of them found once; the top ten carry around 4.1%. From germline, CDR1 is SGHVS and CDR2 FQNEAQ. V lost 8 bases and J 4 bases, leaving 14 bases between the germline ends. The CDR3 is made up of 13 amino acids. Assignments of participants to cohorts depended upon their own reported clinical history. V usage is TRBV7-8 and J usage is TRBJ1-2; D not resolved. Sequencing was performed on PBMCs or T cells enriched from blood (not recorded which). This clonotype was obtained from a man younger than 40 with acute COVID-19. CDR3 bases: TGTGCCAGCGGGAAGAGGGAAGGCTATGGCTACACCTTC. Translated: CASGKREGYGYTF.